This TCR beta chain was obtained from a study of beta chain features in type 1 diabetes. The isolated RNA, all of it, was reverse transcribed, so expressed TCRB transcripts were what got sequenced. Data came from immunoSEQ multiplex PCR; TCRdb stores just in-frame clones and leaves some out. The data show over 600,000 clones, around 11% seen once. Study conclusions and caveats: Shortening that was moderate but significant affected the TCRB CDR3s of Type 1 diabetes patients in all four CD4+ subsets.

This clone has just a few counts. Antigen: not known. Per germline, CDR1 MNHEY and CDR2 SVGAGI. Unmatched junction bases numbered 5, after V lost 5 bases and J lost 4 bases. CDR3 length: 15 residues. The chain recombines TRBV6-5 with TRBJ2-3, with 11 bases lining up with TRBD2. Sample: naive CD4+ T cells from blood. The sequence came from a young man with type 1 diabetes. Here the CDR3 DNA reads TGTGCCAGCAGTCTTAGCGGGGGGGCCCCAGATACGCAGTATTTT. Translating gives CASSLSGGAPDTQYF.